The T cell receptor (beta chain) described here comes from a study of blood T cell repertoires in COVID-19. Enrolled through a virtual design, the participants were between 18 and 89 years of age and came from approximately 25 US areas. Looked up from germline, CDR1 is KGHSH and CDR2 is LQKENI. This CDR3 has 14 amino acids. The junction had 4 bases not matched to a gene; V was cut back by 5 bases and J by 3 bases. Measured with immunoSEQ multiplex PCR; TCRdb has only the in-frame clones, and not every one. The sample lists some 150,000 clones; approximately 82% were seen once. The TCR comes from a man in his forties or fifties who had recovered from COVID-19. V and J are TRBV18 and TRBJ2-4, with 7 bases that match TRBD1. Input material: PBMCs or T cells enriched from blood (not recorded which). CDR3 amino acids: CASSSDRSKNIQYF. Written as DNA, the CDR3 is TGTGCCAGCTCATCGGACAGGAGCAAAAACATTCAGTACTTC.